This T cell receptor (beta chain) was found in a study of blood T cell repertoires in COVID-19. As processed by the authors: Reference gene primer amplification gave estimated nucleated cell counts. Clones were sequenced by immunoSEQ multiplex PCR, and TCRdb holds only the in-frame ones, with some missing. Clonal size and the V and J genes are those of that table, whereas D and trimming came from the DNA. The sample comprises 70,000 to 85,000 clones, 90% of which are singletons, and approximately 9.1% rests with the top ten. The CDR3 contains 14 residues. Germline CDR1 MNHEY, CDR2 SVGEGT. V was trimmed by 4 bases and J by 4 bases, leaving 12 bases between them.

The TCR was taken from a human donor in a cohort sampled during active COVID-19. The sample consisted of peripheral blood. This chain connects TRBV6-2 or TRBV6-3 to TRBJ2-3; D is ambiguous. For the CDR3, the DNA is TGTGCCAGCAGTTTTACGTTTGAGGCAGATACGCAGTATTTT. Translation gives CASSFTFEADTQYF.